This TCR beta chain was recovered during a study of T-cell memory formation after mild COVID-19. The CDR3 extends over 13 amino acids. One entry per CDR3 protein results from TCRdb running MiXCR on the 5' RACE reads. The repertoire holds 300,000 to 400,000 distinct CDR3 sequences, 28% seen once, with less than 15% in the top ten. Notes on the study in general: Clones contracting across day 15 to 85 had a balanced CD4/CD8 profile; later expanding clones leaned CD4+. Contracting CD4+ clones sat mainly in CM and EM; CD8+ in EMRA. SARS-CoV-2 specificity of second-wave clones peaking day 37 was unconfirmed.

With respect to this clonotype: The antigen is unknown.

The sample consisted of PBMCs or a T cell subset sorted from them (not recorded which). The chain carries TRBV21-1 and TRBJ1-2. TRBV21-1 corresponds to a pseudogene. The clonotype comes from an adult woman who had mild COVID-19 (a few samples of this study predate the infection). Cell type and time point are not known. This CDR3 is CASSTWFTDGYTF. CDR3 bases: TGTGCCAGCAGCACTTGGTTCACGGATGGCTACACCTTC.